This TCR beta chain was documented in a study of T-cell memory formation after mild COVID-19. For the study at large: Clustering of TCRs was largely donor specific.

As to this clonotype: The antigen remains unidentified.

General study points: Mainly in CM and EM were contracting CD4+ clones; CD8+ were in EMRA. What remained unconfirmed was the SARS-CoV-2 specificity of second-wave clones peaking on day 37. Several responding clones turned up in pre-infection memory, indicating that cross-reactive memory may have taken part.

This CDR3 region has 12 residues. V was trimmed by 6 bases and J by 6 bases, leaving 6 bases between them. Looked up from germline, CDR1 is LNHNV and CDR2 is YYDKDF (reference sequence). TCRdb reprocessed the 5' RACE reads with MiXCR, giving one entry per CDR3 protein. This sample has some 310,000 distinct CDR3 sequences, with roughly 19% found just once. The sequencing input was PBMCs or a T cell subset sorted from them (not recorded which). The clonotype comes from a man younger than 35 who had mild COVID-19 (a few samples of this study predate the infection). Cell type and time point are not known. The chain uses TRBV15 and TRBJ1-6; no clear D. The CDR3 bases are TGTGCCACCAGGAGCCTTAATTCACCCCTCCACTTT. Protein sequence: CATRSLNSPLHF.